This T cell receptor (beta chain) was profiled in a study of glioma-infiltrating T cells. For the study at large: Glioma patients had dexamethasone for six or fewer days before surgery. Study-level findings and limits: Signature shared blood CDR3 motifs were enriched in low-divergence and depleted in high-divergence patients.

TCR alpha and beta CDR3 regions were amplified from RNA using iRepertoire nested multiplex PCR. One entry per CDR3 protein results from TCRdb running MiXCR on the multiplex PCR reads. This sample carries 400,000 or so distinct CDR3 sequences, 41% of them seen once, and the ten largest clones take more than 10%. Per germline, CDR1 SGHTA and CDR2 FQGNSA. This CDR3 comprises 18 residues. V was pared by 0 bases and J by 6 bases, with 13 bases of the junction left unmatched. This clonotype has a handful of counts. Its target is not known. This TCR was sampled from a human donor with low-grade glioma or glioblastoma, undergoing nonglioma brain surgery, or in good health (not recorded which). The genes are TRBV7-2 and TRBJ2-3, with TRBD1 identical over 9 bases. Sequencing was performed on glioma tissue, nonneoplastic brain tissue, or PBMCs (not recorded which). CDR3: CASSLAYRYRGLGDTQYF. The CDR3 nucleotides are TGTGCCAGCAGCTTAGCGTATAGGTACAGGGGGCTTGGGGATACGCAGTATTTT.